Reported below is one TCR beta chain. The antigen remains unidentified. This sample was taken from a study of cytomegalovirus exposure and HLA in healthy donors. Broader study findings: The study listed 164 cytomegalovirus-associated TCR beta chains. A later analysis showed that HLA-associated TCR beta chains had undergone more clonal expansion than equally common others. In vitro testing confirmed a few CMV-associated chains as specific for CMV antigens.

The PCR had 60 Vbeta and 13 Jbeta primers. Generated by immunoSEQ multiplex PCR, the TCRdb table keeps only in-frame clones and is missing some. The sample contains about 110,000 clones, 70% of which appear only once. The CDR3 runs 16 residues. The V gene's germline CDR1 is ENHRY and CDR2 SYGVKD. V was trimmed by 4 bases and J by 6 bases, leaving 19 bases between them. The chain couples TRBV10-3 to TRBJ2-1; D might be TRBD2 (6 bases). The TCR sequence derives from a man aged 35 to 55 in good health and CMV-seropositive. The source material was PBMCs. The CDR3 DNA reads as TGTGCCATCAGTGCCCCCGGGGGAGTGCGTCCCAATGAGCAGTTCTTC. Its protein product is CAISAPGGVRPNEQFF.